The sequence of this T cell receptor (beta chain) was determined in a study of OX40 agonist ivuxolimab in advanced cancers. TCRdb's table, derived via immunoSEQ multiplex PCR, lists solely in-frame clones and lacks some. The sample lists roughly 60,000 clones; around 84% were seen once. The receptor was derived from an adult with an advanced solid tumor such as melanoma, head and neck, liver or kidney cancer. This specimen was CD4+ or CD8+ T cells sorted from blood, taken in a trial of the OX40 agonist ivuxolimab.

CDR3 DNA sequence: TGTGCCAGCAGCCCCGGGGGGATCTATGGCTACACCTTC. Its translation: CASSPGGIYGYTF. The V call is TRBV7-2, the J call TRBJ1-2; tentatively, D is TRBD1 (5 bases). CDR3 size: 13 residues. Between the trimmed V and J ends, which lost 5 bases and 4 bases, there was a span of 11 bases. In germline, CDR1 is SGHTA, CDR2 FQGNSA.